The next 10 T cell receptor beta chains were all read from a single sample in a study of blood T cell repertoires in COVID-19. The assay was immunoSEQ multiplex PCR, and TCRdb's table has in-frame clones only and misses some. The data contain over 85,000 clones, about 85% of them singletons. The sequencing sample was made of peripheral blood. Every receptor here comes from a human donor in a cohort sampled during active COVID-19.

The gene calls are TRBV7-8 and TRBJ1-6; D unresolved. Germline V gives CDR1 SGHVS, CDR2 FQNEAQ. The V end lost 3 bases, the J end lost 10 bases, and 7 bases lay between the germline ends. The CDR3 loop spans 12 amino acids. The CDR3 loop is CASSFGRSPLHF. The DNA of the CDR3 is TGTGCCAGCAGCTTCGGTCGGTCACCCCTCCACTTT.

This chain links TRBV21-1 with TRBJ1-2. TRBV21-1 is given as a pseudogene. The CDR3 is made up of 13 amino acids. The CDR3 DNA sequence: TGTGCCAGCACTTCCGGGAAGATCTATGGCTACACCTTC. Translation gives CASTSGKIYGYTF.

This clone came up once. J is TRBJ2-5 and V is TRBV9; D is unresolved. Germline loops: CDR1 SGDLS, CDR2 YYNGEE. CDR3 size: 14 residues. The V end lost 0 bases, the J end lost 5 bases, and 11 bases lay between the germline ends. The CDR3 DNA reads TGTGCCAGCAGCGTAGAACCGAGCAGGGAGACCCAGTACTTC. It yields the protein CASSVEPSRETQYF.

This chain connects TRBV29-1 to TRBJ2-6; D is ambiguous. Germline V gives CDR1 SQVTM, CDR2 ANQGSEA. This CDR3 is 14 amino acids long. Between the trimmed V and J ends, which lost 5 bases and 0 bases, there was a span of 8 bases. For the CDR3, the DNA is TGCAGCGTTCTTAGGAGCTCTGGGGCCAACGTCCTGACTTTC. Translated, it gives CSVLRSSGANVLTF.

The genes are TRBV5-6 and TRBJ2-1, with 10 bases matching TRBD2. The CDR3 loop spans 15 amino acids. Germline V CDR1 and CDR2: SGHDT, YYEEEE. V dropped 3 bases and J dropped 4; count of bases not matched to a gene: 4. CDR3 amino acids: CASSSTGLAYNEQFF. The DNA for the CDR3 is TGTGCCAGCAGCTCAACGGGACTAGCGTACAATGAGCAGTTCTTC. Looking up the rest from reference TRBV5-6 and TRBJ2-1 gives the full variable domain: DAGVTQSPTHLIKTRGQQVTLRCSPKSGHDTVSWYQQALGQGPQFIFQYYEEEERQRGNFPDRFSGHQFPNYSSELNVNALLLGDSALYLCASSSTGLAYNEQFFGPGTRLTVL.

The rearrangement links TRBV18 to TRBJ1-6; D uncertain. Germline V lookup: CDR1 KGHSH, CDR2 LQKENI. Trimming removed 4 bases from V and 5 bases from J, with 12 bases in between. This CDR3 region has 15 residues. CDR3 sequence reads: CASSLRVRDNSPLHF. The DNA for the CDR3 is TGTGCCAGCTCACTAAGGGTGAGGGATAATTCACCCCTCCACTTT. The variable domain in full, completed from reference TRBV18 and TRBJ1-6, reads NAGVMQNPRHLVRRRGQEARLRCSPMKGHSHVYWYRQLPEEGLKFMVYLQKENIIDESGMPKERFSAEFPKEGPSILRIQQVVRGDSAAYFCASSLRVRDNSPLHFGNGTRLTVT.

With regard to this clone: A much more abundant neighbour one base away suggests this may be a read error. The chain is built from TRBV5-4 and TRBJ2-5; TRBD1 is a possible D gene (6 bases). CDR1 and CDR2 from the germline V gene are SGHNT and YYREEE (reference sequence). Trimming removed 4 bases from V and 1 base from J, with 8 bases in between. CDR3 length equals 13 residues. The CDR3 DNA follows: TGTGCCAGCAGCCAGGACAGCCAAGAGACCCAGTACTTC. Protein sequence: CASSQDSQETQYF.

This clone was detected once. The J gene is TRBJ2-5, the V gene TRBV5-1; 7 positions match TRBD2. V shed 1 base and J 5 bases; nucleotides not matched to a gene: 8. Germline V gives CDR1 SGHRS, CDR2 YFSETQ. CDR3 length: 15 amino acids. CDR3 nucleotide sequence: TGCGCCAGCAGCTTGTGGGAGGGCCTCCGTGAGACCCAGTACTTC. Its translation is CASSLWEGLRETQYF.

The genes are TRBV5-4 and TRBJ1-3; tentatively, D is TRBD1 (6 bases). Trimming cost V 3 bases and J 0 bases, with 13 bases left between them. This CDR3 is 16 amino acids long. Germline values: CDR1 SGHNT, CDR2 YYREEE (reference sequence). The CDR3 DNA follows: TGTGCCAGCAGCTCCTCCAGGGGAGACTCTGGAAACACCATATATTTT. This gives the protein CASSSSRGDSGNTIYF.

The rearrangement joins TRBV2 to TRBJ2-7, with D maybe TRBD1 (5 bases). Germline CDR1 is SNHLY and CDR2 is FYNNEI. The CDR3 is 13 residues long. Deletions cut 6 bases from V and 6 bases from J, with 15 bases between. The CDR3 is CASRPDKVPEQYF. In DNA, the CDR3 is TGTGCCAGCAGGCCGGACAAAGTTCCCGAGCAGTACTTC.